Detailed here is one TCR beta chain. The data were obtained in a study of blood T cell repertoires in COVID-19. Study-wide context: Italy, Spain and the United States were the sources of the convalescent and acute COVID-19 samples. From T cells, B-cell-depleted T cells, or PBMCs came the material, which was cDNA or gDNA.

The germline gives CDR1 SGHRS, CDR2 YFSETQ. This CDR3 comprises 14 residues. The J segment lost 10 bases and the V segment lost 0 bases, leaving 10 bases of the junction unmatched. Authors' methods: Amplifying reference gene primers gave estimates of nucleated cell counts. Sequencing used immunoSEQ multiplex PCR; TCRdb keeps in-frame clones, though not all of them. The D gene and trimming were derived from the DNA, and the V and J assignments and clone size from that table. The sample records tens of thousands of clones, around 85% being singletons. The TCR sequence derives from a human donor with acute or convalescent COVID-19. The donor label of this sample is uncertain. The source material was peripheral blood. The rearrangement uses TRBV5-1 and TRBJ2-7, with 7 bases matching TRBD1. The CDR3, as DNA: TGCGCCAGCAGCTTGGCAAGACAGGGACCTAGACAGTACTTC. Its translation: CASSLARQGPRQYF.